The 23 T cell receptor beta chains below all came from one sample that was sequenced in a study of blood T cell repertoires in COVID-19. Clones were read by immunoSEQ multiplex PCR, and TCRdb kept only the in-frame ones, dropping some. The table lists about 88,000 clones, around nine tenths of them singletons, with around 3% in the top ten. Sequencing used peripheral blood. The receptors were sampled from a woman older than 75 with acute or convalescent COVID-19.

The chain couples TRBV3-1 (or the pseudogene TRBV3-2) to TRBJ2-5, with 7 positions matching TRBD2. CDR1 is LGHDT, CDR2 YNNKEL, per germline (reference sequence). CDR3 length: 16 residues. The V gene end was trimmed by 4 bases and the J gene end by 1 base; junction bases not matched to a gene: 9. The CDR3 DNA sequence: TGTGCCAGCAGCCTCGGGATAGCGGGCCTCCAAGAGACCCAGTACTTC. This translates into CASSLGIAGLQETQYF.

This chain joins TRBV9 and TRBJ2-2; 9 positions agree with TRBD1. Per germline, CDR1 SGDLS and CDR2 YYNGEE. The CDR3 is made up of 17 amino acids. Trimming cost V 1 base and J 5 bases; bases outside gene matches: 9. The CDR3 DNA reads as TGTGCCAGCAGCGTAAGGGCCGGACAGGGGTGGACCGGGGAGCTGTTTTTT. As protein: CASSVRAGQGWTGELFF.

CDR3 residues: CASRPGGVETQYF. The CDR3 DNA follows: TGTGCCAGCAGGCCGGGGGGGGTAGAGACCCAGTACTTC. The V gene is TRBV3-1 (or the pseudogene TRBV3-2), the J gene TRBJ2-5, with TRBD2 matching over 8 bases. V lost 6 bases to trimming and J lost 4 bases; unmatched junction nucleotides: 4. This CDR3 contains 13 residues. Germline V CDR1 and CDR2: LGHDT, YNNKEL (reference sequence).

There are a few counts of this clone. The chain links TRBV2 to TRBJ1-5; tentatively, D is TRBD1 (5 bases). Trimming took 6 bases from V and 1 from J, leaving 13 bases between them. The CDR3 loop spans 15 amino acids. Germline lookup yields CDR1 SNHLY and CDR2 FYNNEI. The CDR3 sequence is CASSFDSSSNQPQHF. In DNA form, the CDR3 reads TGTGCCAGCAGCTTCGACAGTTCCAGCAATCAGCCCCAGCATTTT.

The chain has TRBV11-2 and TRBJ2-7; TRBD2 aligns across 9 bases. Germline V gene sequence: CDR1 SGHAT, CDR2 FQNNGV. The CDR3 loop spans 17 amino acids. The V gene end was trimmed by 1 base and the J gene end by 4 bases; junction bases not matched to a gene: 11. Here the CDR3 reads CASSLGGASGTPYEQYF. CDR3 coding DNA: TGTGCCAGCAGCTTAGGGGGGGCTAGCGGGACCCCTTACGAGCAGTACTTC.

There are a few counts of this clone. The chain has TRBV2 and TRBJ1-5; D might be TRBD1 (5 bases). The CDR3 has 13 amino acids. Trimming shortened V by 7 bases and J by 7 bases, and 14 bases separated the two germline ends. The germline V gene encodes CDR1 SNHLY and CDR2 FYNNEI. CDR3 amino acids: CASTLGRDQPQHF. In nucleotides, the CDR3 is TGTGCCAGCACCCTCGGGAGGGACCAGCCCCAGCATTTT.

In DNA form, the CDR3 reads TGTGCCAGCAGTTACTCACAGGCACAAGAGACCCAGTACTTC. It specifies CASSYSQAQETQYF. The chain links TRBV6-5 to TRBJ2-5; possibly TRBD1 for D (5 bases). Trimming shortened V by 0 bases and J by 2 bases, and 7 bases separated the two germline ends. Germline V CDR1 and CDR2: MNHEY, SVGAGI. The CDR3 is 14 residues long.

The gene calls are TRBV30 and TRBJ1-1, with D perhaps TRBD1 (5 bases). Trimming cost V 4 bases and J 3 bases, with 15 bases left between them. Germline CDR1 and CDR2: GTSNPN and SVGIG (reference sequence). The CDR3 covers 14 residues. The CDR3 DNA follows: TGTGCCTGGACCCCAGACAGCCAACACACTGAAGCTTTCTTT. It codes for CAWTPDSQHTEAFF.

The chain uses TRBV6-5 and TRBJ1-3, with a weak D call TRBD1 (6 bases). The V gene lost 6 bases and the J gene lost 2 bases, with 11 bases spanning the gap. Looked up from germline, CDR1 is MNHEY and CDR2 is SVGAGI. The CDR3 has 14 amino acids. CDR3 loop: CASSLGTTGNTIYF. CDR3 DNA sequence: TGTGCCAGCAGCCTAGGGACAACTGGAAACACCATATATTTT.

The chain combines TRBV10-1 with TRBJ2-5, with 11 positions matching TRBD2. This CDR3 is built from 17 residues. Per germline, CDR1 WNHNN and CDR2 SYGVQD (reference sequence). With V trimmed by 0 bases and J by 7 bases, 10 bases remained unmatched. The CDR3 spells CASSESPGTSGPGTQYF. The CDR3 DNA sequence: TGCGCCAGCAGTGAGTCGCCCGGGACTAGCGGTCCGGGGACCCAGTACTTC.

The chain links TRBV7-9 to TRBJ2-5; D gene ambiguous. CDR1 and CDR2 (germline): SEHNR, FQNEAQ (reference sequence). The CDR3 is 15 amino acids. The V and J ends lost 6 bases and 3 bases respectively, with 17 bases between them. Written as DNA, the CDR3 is TGTGCCAGCAGTCGCGAACCGTCCATAAAAGAGACCCAGTACTTC. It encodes CASSREPSIKETQYF.

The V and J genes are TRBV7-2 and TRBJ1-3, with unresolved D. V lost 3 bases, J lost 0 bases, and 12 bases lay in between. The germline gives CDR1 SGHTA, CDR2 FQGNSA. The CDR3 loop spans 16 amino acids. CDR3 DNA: TGTGCCAGCAGCTTGGGGAGAGCTACCTCTGGAAACACCATATATTTT. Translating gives CASSLGRATSGNTIYF.

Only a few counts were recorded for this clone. The CDR3: CASRQVDTQYF. The CDR3 DNA reads as TGTGCCAGCAGACAGGTCGATACGCAGTATTTT. The genes are TRBV25-1 and TRBJ2-3; TRBD1 might be the D (5 bases). Looked up from germline, CDR1 is MGHDK and CDR2 is SYGVNS. There are 11 residues in the CDR3. Trimming removed 6 bases from V and 6 bases from J, with 7 bases in between.

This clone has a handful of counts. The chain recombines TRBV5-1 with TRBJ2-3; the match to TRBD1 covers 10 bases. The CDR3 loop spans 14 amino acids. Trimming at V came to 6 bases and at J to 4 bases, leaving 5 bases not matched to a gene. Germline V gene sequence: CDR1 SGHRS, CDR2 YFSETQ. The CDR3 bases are TGCGCCAGCAACGACAGGGGGCAAGCAGATACGCAGTATTTT. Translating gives CASNDRGQADTQYF.

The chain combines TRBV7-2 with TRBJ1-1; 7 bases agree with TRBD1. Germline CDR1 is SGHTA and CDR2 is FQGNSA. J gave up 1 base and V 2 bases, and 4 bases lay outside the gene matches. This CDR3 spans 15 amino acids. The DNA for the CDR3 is TGTGCCAGCAGCTTACGACAGGGTCCGAACACTGAAGCTTTCTTT. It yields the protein CASSLRQGPNTEAFF. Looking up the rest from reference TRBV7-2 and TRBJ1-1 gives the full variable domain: GAGVSQSPSNKVTEKGKDVELRCDPISGHTALYWYRQSLGQGLEFLIYFQGNSAPDKSGLPSDRFSAERTGGSVSTLTIQRTQQEDSAVYLCASSLRQGPNTEAFFGQGTRLTVV.

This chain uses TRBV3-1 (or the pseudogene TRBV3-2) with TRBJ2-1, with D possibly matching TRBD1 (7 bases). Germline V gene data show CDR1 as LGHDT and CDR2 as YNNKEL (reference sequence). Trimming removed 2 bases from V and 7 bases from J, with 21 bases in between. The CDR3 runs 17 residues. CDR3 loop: CASSQFLQGDSINEQFF. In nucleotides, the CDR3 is TGTGCCAGCAGCCAATTCCTTCAGGGGGACTCCATTAATGAGCAGTTCTTC.

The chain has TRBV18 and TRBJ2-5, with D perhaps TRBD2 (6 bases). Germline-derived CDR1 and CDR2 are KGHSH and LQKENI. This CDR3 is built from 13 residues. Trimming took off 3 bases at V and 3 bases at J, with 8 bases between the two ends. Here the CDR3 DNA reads TGTGCCAGCTCACCCGGAGGGAAAGAGACCCAGTACTTC. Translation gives CASSPGGKETQYF.

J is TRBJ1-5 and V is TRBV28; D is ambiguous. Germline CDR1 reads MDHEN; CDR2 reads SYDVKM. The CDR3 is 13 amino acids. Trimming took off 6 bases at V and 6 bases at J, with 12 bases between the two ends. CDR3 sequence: CASSPNGGQPQHF. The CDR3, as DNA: TGTGCCAGCAGCCCTAATGGAGGTCAGCCCCAGCATTTT. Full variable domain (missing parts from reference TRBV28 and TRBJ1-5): DVKVTQSSRYLVKRTGEKVFLECVQDMDHENMFWYRQDPGLGLRLIYFSYDVKMKEKGDIPEGYSVSREKKERFSLILESASTNQTSMYLCASSPNGGQPQHFGDGTRLSIL.

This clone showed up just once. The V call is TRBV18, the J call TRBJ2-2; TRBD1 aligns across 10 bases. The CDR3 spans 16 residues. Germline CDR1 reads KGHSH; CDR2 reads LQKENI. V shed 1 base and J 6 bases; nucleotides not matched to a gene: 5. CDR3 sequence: CASSPLGQGLAGELFF. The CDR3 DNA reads TGTGCCAGCTCACCACTGGGACAGGGGCTCGCCGGGGAGCTGTTTTTT.

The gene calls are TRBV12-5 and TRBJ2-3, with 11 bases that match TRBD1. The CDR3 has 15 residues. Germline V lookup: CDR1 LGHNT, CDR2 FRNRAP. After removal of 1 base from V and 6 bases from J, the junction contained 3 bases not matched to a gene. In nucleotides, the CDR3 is TGTGCTAGTGGTTTGGGGACAGGGGGCTCTGATACGCAGTATTTT. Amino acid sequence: CASGLGTGGSDTQYF.

CDR3 in DNA: TGTGCCAGCAGCCCAAGGGACAGTAATTCACCCCTCCACTTT. This gives the protein CASSPRDSNSPLHF. The chain recombines TRBV3-1 (or the pseudogene TRBV3-2) with TRBJ1-6, with TRBD1 identical over 7 bases. V shed 4 bases and J 6 bases; nucleotides not matched to a gene: 3. Per germline, CDR1 LGHDT and CDR2 YNNKEL (reference sequence). This CDR3 contains 14 residues.

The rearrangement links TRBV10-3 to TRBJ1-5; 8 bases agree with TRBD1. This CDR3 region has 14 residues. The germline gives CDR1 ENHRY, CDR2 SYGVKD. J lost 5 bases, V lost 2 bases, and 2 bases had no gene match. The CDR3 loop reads CAISEQQGDQPQHF. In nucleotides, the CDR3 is TGTGCCATCAGTGAGCAACAGGGGGATCAGCCCCAGCATTTT.

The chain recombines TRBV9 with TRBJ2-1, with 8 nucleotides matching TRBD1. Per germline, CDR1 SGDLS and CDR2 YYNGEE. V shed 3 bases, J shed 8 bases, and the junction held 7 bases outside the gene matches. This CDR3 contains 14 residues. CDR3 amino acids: CASSGGTGYYEQFF. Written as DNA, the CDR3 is TGTGCCAGCAGCGGAGGGACAGGATACTATGAGCAGTTCTTC.